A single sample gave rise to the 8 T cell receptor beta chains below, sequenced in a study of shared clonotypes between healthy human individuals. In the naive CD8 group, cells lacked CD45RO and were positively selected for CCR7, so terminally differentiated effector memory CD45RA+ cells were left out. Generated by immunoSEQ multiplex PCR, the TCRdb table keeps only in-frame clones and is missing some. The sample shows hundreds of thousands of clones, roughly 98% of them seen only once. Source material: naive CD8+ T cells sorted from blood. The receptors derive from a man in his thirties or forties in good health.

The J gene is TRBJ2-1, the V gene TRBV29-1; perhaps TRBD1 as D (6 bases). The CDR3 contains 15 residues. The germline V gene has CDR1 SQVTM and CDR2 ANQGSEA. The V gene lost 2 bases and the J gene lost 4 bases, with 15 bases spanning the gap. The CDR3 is CSVEWGRDNYNEQFF. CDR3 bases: TGCAGCGTTGAATGGGGACGGGACAATTACAATGAGCAGTTCTTC.

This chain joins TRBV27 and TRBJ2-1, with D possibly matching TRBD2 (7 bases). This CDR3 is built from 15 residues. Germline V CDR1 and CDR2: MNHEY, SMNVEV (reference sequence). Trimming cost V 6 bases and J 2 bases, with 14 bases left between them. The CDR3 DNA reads TGTGCCAGCAGCCGGTGGGGGGGCACCTACAATGAGCAGTTCTTC. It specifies CASSRWGGTYNEQFF.

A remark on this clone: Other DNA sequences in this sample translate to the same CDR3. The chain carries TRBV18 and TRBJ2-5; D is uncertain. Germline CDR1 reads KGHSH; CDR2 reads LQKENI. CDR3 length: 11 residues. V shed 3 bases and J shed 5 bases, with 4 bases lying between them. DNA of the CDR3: TGTGCCAGCTCACCTTTGGAGACCCAGTACTTC. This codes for CASSPLETQYF.

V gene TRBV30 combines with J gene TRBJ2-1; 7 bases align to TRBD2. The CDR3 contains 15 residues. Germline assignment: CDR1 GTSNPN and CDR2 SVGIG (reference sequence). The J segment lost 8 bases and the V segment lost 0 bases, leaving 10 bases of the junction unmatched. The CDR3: CAWSVMGEGLDEQFF. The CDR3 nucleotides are TGTGCCTGGAGTGTAATGGGGGAGGGCCTCGATGAGCAGTTCTTC.

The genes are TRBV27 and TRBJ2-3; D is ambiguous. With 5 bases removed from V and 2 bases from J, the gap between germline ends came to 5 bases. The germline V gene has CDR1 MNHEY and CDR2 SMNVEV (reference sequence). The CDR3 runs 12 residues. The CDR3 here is CASSPPTDTQYF. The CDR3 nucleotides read TGTGCCAGCAGTCCCCCCACAGATACGCAGTATTTT.

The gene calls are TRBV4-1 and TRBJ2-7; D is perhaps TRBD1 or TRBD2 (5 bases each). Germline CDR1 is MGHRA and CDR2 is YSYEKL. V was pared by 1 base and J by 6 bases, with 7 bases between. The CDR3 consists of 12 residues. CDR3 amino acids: CASSQVGGEQYF. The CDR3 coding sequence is TGCGCCAGCAGCCAAGTTGGGGGCGAGCAGTACTTC.

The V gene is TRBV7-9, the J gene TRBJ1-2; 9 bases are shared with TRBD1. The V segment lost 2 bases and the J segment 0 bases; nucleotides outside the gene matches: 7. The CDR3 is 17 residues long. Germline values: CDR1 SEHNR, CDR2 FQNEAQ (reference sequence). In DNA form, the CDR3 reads TGTGCCAGCAGCTTAACAGGGGGCGCTGAAGCTAACTATGGCTACACCTTC. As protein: CASSLTGGAEANYGYTF. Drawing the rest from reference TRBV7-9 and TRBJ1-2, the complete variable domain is DTGVSQNPRHKITKRGQNVTFRCDPISEHNRLYWYRQTLGQGPEFLTYFQNEAQLEKSRLLSDRFSAERPKGSFSTLEIQRTEQGDSAMYLCASSLTGGAEANYGYTFGSGTRLTVV.

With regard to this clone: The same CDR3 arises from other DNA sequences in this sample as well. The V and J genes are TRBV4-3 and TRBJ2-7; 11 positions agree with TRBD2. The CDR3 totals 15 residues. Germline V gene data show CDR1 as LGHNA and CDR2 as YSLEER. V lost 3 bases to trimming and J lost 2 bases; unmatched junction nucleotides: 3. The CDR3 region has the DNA TGCGCCAGCAGCCAGGGGACTAGCGGCGCCTACGAGCAGTACTTC. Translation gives CASSQGTSGAYEQYF.